This TCR delta chain stems from a study of gamma-delta chains in newborns, infants, children (dated by TCRdb to between 2018 and 2021). Context from the whole study: According to the title of the study, polyclonal expansion of innate gammadelta T cells immediately after birth is driven by microbial exposure. How innate gammadelta T cell populations in human newborns were shaped by microbial exposure immediately after birth was investigated in the study.

About this clone itself: No cognate antigen has been identified for it. A far larger clone differs by one base, so this is likely a read error. The identical CDR3 is also encoded by other nucleotide sequences in the sample.

Reads for this sample came from an Illumina MiSeq. TCRdb reanalyzed the public reads with the CATT caller, and identical DNA sequences were merged afterwards. The sample includes about 5,500 delta-chain clones, with about 0.42% observed a single time. The ten most abundant clones make up 11% to 15% of the sample. CDR1 and CDR2 (GEAIGNYY, EKD) derive from the germline V gene. The CDR3, from cysteine to phenylalanine, totals 15 residues. The read is trimmed to its CDR3 DNA, 45 bases read in frame from base 1. The rearrangement joined TRDV2 to TRDJ3; possibly the D gene is TRDD3, per 5 matching bases. This TCR derives from a child who was a newborn, infant or young child, either healthy, febrile or measles-vaccinated (not recorded which). The sequenced material came from blood. The CDR3 is CACDTGSWDTRQMFF. The DNA sequence is TGTGCCTGTGACACTGGCTCCTGGGACACCCGGCAGATGTTTTTC.